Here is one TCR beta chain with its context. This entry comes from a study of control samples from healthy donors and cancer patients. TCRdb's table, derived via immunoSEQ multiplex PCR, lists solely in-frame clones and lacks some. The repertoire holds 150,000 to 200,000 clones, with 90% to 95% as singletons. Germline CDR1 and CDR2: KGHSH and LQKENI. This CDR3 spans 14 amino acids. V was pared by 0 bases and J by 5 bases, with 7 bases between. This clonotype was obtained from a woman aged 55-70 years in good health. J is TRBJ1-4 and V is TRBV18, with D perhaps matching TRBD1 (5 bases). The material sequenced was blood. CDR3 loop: CASSPPGANEKLFF. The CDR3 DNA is TGTGCCAGCTCACCACCAGGGGCGAATGAAAAACTGTTTTTT.